This passage covers 13 T cell receptor beta chains from one sample sequenced in a study of cytomegalovirus exposure and HLA in healthy donors. The PCR ran on 60 Vbeta and 13 Jbeta primers. Sequenced by immunoSEQ multiplex PCR; TCRdb stores in-frame clones only, minus some. The sample shows around 130,000 clones, 70% to 85% of them seen only once. The sequenced material came from PBMCs. These receptors all come from a man aged 40-49 years in good health and CMV-seronegative.

This clone showed up just once. V is TRBV5-1 and J is TRBJ2-5, with TRBD2 matching over 8 bases. CDR1 is SGHRS and CDR2 is YFSETQ in the germline V gene. Trimming took 4 bases from V and 4 from J; bases not matched to a gene: 12. The CDR3 loop spans 16 amino acids. CDR3 loop: CASSHTRGGRAETQYF. The DNA for the CDR3 is TGCGCCAGCAGCCACACCCGGGGGGGCAGGGCAGAGACCCAGTACTTC. The full variable domain, in which reference TRBV5-1 and TRBJ2-5 provide the parts outside the CDR3, is KAGVTQTPRYLIKTRGQQVTLSCSPISGHRSVSWYQQTPGQGLQFLFEYFSETQRNKGNFPGRFSGRQFSNSRSEMNVSTLELGDSALYLCASSHTRGGRAETQYFGPGTRLLVL.

This clone has only one observation. The CDR3 loop reads CASSLGGYSNQPQHF. The DNA for the CDR3 is TGTGCCAGCAGCTTAGGGGGCTATAGCAATCAGCCCCAGCATTTT. The chain recombines TRBV5-4 with TRBJ1-5, with 7 nucleotides matching TRBD1. J lost 0 bases, V lost 2 bases, and 2 bases had no gene match. There are 15 residues in the CDR3. Germline V lookup: CDR1 SGHNT, CDR2 YYREEE (reference sequence).

This chain links TRBV10-3 with TRBJ1-5, with D perhaps TRBD1 (5 bases). CDR3 length: 15 residues. CDR1 and CDR2 (germline): ENHRY, SYGVKD. The V and J ends lost 0 bases and 6 bases respectively, with 12 bases between them. The CDR3 region is CAISESGAGSQPQHF. The CDR3, as DNA: TGTGCCATCAGTGAGTCAGGGGCCGGGAGTCAGCCCCAGCATTTT.

The rearrangement uses TRBV21-1 and TRBJ2-1; TRBD2 is the table's D call, not checked against the DNA. TRBV21-1 has pseudogene status. CDR3 length equals 14 residues. This chain's CDR3 is CASSNQSRRDEQFF. CDR3 DNA sequence: TGTGCCAGCAGCAATCAATCTAGGCGGGATGAGCAGTTCTTC.

The rearrangement joins TRBV11-1 to TRBJ2-3; unclear D gene. The CDR3 loop spans 15 amino acids. The germline V gene encodes CDR1 SGHAT and CDR2 FQDESV (reference sequence). V lost 2 bases to trimming and J lost 0 bases, with 9 bases between them. The DNA for the CDR3 is TGTGCCAGCAGCTTATCGTATCTTAGCACAGATACGCAGTATTTT. Its translation is CASSLSYLSTDTQYF.

The chain is built from TRBV28 and TRBJ2-7; TRBD2 aligns across 7 bases. Germline CDR1 MDHEN, CDR2 SYDVKM. V lost 2 bases to trimming and J lost 5 bases; unmatched junction nucleotides: 3. The CDR3 loop spans 13 amino acids. This CDR3 is CASSLGGSNEQYF. CDR3 coding DNA: TGTGCCAGCAGTTTAGGCGGGAGTAACGAGCAGTACTTC.

V gene TRBV6-1 combines with J gene TRBJ2-2; 10 nucleotides align to TRBD2. Trimming removed 11 bases from V and 7 bases from J; junction bases left unmatched: 13. This CDR3 has 15 residues. Germline-derived CDR1 and CDR2 are MNHNS and SASEGT. The CDR3 here is CASGLAGVKGGELFF. The CDR3 DNA follows: TGTGCCTCGGGGCTAGCGGGAGTTAAAGGCGGGGAGCTGTTTTTT.

In regard to this clone: Compared with germline, one end of the junction differs, possibly owing to a read error. The gene calls are TRBV2 and TRBJ2-6; D is possibly TRBD1 (6 bases). The CDR3 length is 15 residues. Germline values: CDR1 SNHLY, CDR2 FYNNEI. DNA for the CDR3: TGTGCCACCCAGACAGGTTTCTCTGGGGCCAACGGCCTGACTTTC. Residues: CATQTGFSGANGLTF. The full variable domain, completed using reference TRBV2 and TRBJ2-6, is EPEVTQTPSHQVTQMGQEVILRCVPISNHLYFYWYRQILGQKVEFLVSFYNNEISEKSEIFDDQFSVERPDGSNFTLKIRSTKLEDSAMYFCATQTGFSGANGLTFGAGSRLTVL.

The chain combines TRBV7-2 with TRBJ2-3, with D possibly matching TRBD2 (7 bases). Germline CDR1 SGHTA, CDR2 FQGNSA. V shed 2 bases and J shed 2 bases, with 11 bases lying between them. The CDR3 has 15 amino acids. The CDR3 region is CASSLSRGATDTQYF. CDR3 in DNA: TGTGCCAGCAGCTTATCCCGGGGGGCCACAGATACGCAGTATTTT.

The rearrangement uses TRBV6-1 and TRBJ2-7, with D possibly being TRBD2 (7 bases). V was shortened by 6 bases and J by 0 bases, with 12 bases between the two germline ends. Germline CDR1 MNHNS, CDR2 SASEGT. There are 14 residues in the CDR3. This CDR3 is CASRQGGVSYEQYF. As DNA, the CDR3 is TGTGCCAGCAGACAAGGGGGGGTCTCCTACGAGCAGTACTTC.

This chain uses TRBV7-9 with TRBJ1-1, with TRBD1 as a possible D gene (6 bases). Germline assignment: CDR1 SEHNR and CDR2 FQNEAQ (reference sequence). This CDR3 region has 14 residues. Trimming took 1 base from V and 10 from J, leaving 16 bases between them. The CDR3 coding sequence is TGTGCCAGCAGCTTAGGGGGCACAGGGAGGGGAGCTTTCTTT. It translates to CASSLGGTGRGAFF.

The chain couples TRBV19 to TRBJ2-7; D might be TRBD2 (6 bases). CDR3 length: 13 residues. The germline CDR1 and CDR2 sequences are LNHDA and SQIVND (reference sequence). Trimming took off 5 bases at V and 2 bases at J, with 10 bases between the two ends. Here the CDR3 DNA reads TGTGCCAGTAGTTTACCGGGAGCCTACGAGCAGTACTTC. This codes for CASSLPGAYEQYF.

The chain has TRBV6-5 and TRBJ1-5, with TRBD1 matching over 7 bases. Germline CDR1 is MNHEY and CDR2 is SVGAGI. Germline trimming cut 0 bases from V and 2 bases from J; bases unmatched to any gene: 1. This CDR3 is built from 15 residues. The CDR3 is CASSYSGTGNQPQHF. The CDR3 nucleotides read TGTGCCAGCAGTTACTCCGGGACAGGCAATCAGCCCCAGCATTTT.